Each of the 23 T cell receptor beta chains below was sequenced from the same sample in a study of T cell responses to AZD1222 COVID-19 vaccine. Sequenced by immunoSEQ multiplex PCR; TCRdb stores in-frame clones only, minus some. The sample records 130,000 or so clones, approximately 95% being singletons. The specimen was peripheral blood, collected on day 0 of MenACWY control vaccination. The receptors shown here come from an adult in good health.

This clone has just one count. CDR3 nucleotide sequence: TGTGCCAGCAGTGAAAAAGGAGACAATGAGCAGTTCTTC. Its protein is CASSEKGDNEQFF. The rearrangement uses TRBV2 and TRBJ2-1; the D is unclear. The CDR3 sequence is 13 residues long. V was trimmed by 2 bases and J by 5 bases, leaving 7 bases between them. In germline, CDR1 is SNHLY, CDR2 FYNNEI.

The V gene is TRBV27, the J gene TRBJ1-5; D gene ambiguous. This CDR3 comprises 14 residues. CDR1 is MNHEY and CDR2 is SMNVEV in the germline V gene (reference sequence). The germline V and J ends were trimmed by 1 base and 7 bases, with 11 bases remaining between them. CDR3 DNA: TGTGCCAGCAGTTTATATAGTCTAGGCCAGCCCCAGCATTTT. It translates to CASSLYSLGQPQHF.

The V call is TRBV2, the J call TRBJ1-1; D remains unclear. The length of the CDR3 is 14 residues. The germline V and J ends were trimmed by 7 bases and 3 bases, with 15 bases remaining between them. Germline V gene sequence: CDR1 SNHLY, CDR2 FYNNEI. The DNA for the CDR3 is TGTGCCAGCACCTCGCGGGAGGGTGACACTGAAGCTTTCTTT. This codes for CASTSREGDTEAFF.

The rearrangement links TRBV5-4 to TRBJ1-2; D is ambiguous. The CDR3 is made up of 14 amino acids. Trimming shortened V by 1 base and J by 2 bases, and 9 bases separated the two germline ends. CDR1 SGHNT and CDR2 YYREEE come from the germline V gene (reference sequence). The CDR3 here is CASSLRGYNYGYTF. CDR3 bases: TGTGCCAGCAGCTTGCGGGGATACAACTATGGCTACACCTTC.

The genes are TRBV11-2 and TRBJ2-7, with D possibly matching TRBD1 (7 bases). The CDR3 loop spans 15 amino acids. Trimming shortened V by 0 bases and J by 4 bases, and 13 bases separated the two germline ends. CDR1 is SGHAT and CDR2 is FQNNGV in the germline V gene. CDR3 region: CASSLEAGGWYEQYF. For the CDR3, the DNA is TGTGCCAGCAGCTTAGAGGCAGGGGGGTGGTACGAGCAGTACTTC.

The rearrangement uses TRBV29-1 and TRBJ1-2, with 7 bases aligning to TRBD1. Germline assignment: CDR1 SQVTM and CDR2 ANQGSEA. Unmatched junction bases numbered 3, after V lost 3 bases and J lost 5 bases. The CDR3 has 12 residues. The CDR3 is CSVETGRYGYTF. CDR3 coding DNA: TGCAGCGTTGAGACAGGGCGGTATGGCTACACCTTC.

This sequence joins TRBV7-9 and TRBJ1-2, with D unclear. Germline CDR1 SEHNR, CDR2 FQNEAQ (reference sequence). Deletions cut 3 bases from V and 8 bases from J, with 7 bases between. This CDR3 has 11 residues. This chain's CDR3 is CASSFIGGYTF. DNA for the CDR3: TGTGCCAGCAGCTTTATTGGGGGCTACACCTTC.

The rearrangement links TRBV30 to TRBJ1-1, with 10 bases identical to TRBD1. The CDR3 has 16 amino acids. Germline loops: CDR1 GTSNPN, CDR2 SVGIG (reference sequence). V was pared by 3 bases and J by 3 bases, with 10 bases of the junction left unmatched. The CDR3 spells CAWSSPGQGIDTEAFF. The CDR3 nucleotides are TGTGCCTGGAGCTCCCCGGGACAGGGGATCGACACTGAAGCTTTCTTT.

The chain recombines TRBV9 with TRBJ2-7; D possibly corresponds to TRBD2 (6 bases). This CDR3 has 15 amino acids. Germline V gene lookup returns CDR1 SGDLS and CDR2 YYNGEE. V dropped 0 bases and J dropped 5 bases, with 15 bases sitting between them. The CDR3 reads CASSVAGEVQDEQYF. CDR3 DNA: TGTGCCAGCAGCGTAGCGGGAGAGGTTCAGGACGAGCAGTACTTC.

The rearrangement uses TRBV7-8 and TRBJ2-7; D gene uncertain. The CDR3 totals 14 residues. Germline lookup yields CDR1 SGHVS and CDR2 FQNEAQ. V dropped 3 bases and J dropped 0 bases, with 9 bases sitting between them. The chain's CDR3 is CASSLASISYEQYF. As DNA, the CDR3 is TGTGCCAGCAGCTTGGCTAGTATCTCCTACGAGCAGTACTTC. The complete variable domain, with remaining parts taken from reference TRBV7-8 and TRBJ2-7, reads GAGVSQSPRYKVAKRGQDVALRCDPISGHVSLFWYQQALGQGPEFLTYFQNEAQLDKSGLPSDRFFAERPEGSVSTLKIQRTQQEDSAVYLCASSLASISYEQYFGPGTRLTVT.

This rearrangement joins TRBV10-3 to TRBJ1-2; D gene unclear. This CDR3 spans 14 amino acids. V was pared by 4 bases and J by 0 bases, with 9 bases between. Germline CDR1 ENHRY, CDR2 SYGVKD. In nucleotides, the CDR3 is TGTGCCATCAGTGGAGGCGGACCTAACTATGGCTACACCTTC. It is translated as CAISGGGPNYGYTF.

This chain joins TRBV29-1 and TRBJ2-2, with D possibly TRBD2 on 5 matching bases. The CDR3 spans 15 residues. Trimming took off 5 bases at V and 5 bases at J, with 18 bases between the two ends. The germline gives CDR1 SQVTM, CDR2 ANQGSEA. CDR3 amino acids: CSVTMTERGTGELFF. The CDR3, as DNA: TGCAGCGTTACTATGACGGAGCGAGGGACCGGGGAGCTGTTTTTT.

J is TRBJ2-3 and V is TRBV5-1, with a weak D call TRBD1 (5 bases). Deletions cut 3 bases from V and 0 bases from J, with 14 bases between. The germline V gene encodes CDR1 SGHRS and CDR2 YFSETQ. The CDR3 loop spans 16 amino acids. This CDR3 reads CASSSRRGGSTDTQYF. The CDR3 nucleotides read TGCGCCAGCAGCTCAAGAAGGGGTGGGAGCACAGATACGCAGTATTTT.

The chain couples TRBV28 to TRBJ1-1; a weak D match, TRBD1 (5 bases). The CDR3 has 11 amino acids. The V gene's germline CDR1 is MDHEN and CDR2 SYDVKM. The V end lost 6 bases, the J end lost 7 bases, and 9 bases lay between the germline ends. CDR3 amino acids: CASRGGFEAFF. CDR3 coding DNA: TGTGCCAGCAGGGGGGGTTTTGAAGCTTTCTTT.

In the case of this clone: A junction end diverges from the germline sequence, so it may reflect a read error. The chain carries TRBV2 and TRBJ1-1; D remains unclear. The CDR3 runs 15 residues. CDR1 SNHLY and CDR2 FYNNEI come from the germline V gene. This CDR3 reads CASSEAMPLNTEAFF. CDR3 nucleotides: TGTGCCAGCAGCGAAGCCATGCCCCTAAACACTGAAGCTTTCTTT.

This sequence joins TRBV25-1 and TRBJ2-5, with D maybe TRBD2 (5 bases). The CDR3 loop spans 11 amino acids. Germline V gives CDR1 MGHDK, CDR2 SYGVNS. V lost 4 bases, J lost 11 bases, and 11 bases lay in between. This CDR3 is CASSGRTEQYF. Written as DNA, the CDR3 is TGTGCCAGCAGTGGGAGGACGGAACAGTACTTC. Variable domain in full (rest from reference TRBV25-1 and TRBJ2-5): EADIYQTPRYLVIGTGKKITLECSQTMGHDKMYWYQQDPGMELHLIHYSYGVNSTEKGDLSSESTVSRIRTEHFPLTLESARPSHTSQYLCASSGRTEQYFGPGTRLLVL.

With regard to this clone: This sample also contains other DNA sequences that code for the same CDR3. The chain has TRBV4-1 and TRBJ2-1, with D possibly TRBD2 on 5 matching bases. The V and J ends lost 0 bases and 5 bases respectively, with 8 bases between them. Germline assignment: CDR1 MGHRA and CDR2 YSYEKL. There are 14 residues in the CDR3. CDR3 nucleotide sequence: TGCGCCAGCAGCCAAGATCGGGGAGACAATGAGCAGTTCTTC. Residues: CASSQDRGDNEQFF.

The gene calls are TRBV5-1 and TRBJ1-1, with D unresolved. CDR3 length: 14 residues. CDR1 is SGHRS, CDR2 YFSETQ, per germline. V was trimmed by 0 bases and J by 4 bases, leaving 10 bases between them. The DNA for the CDR3 is TGCGCCAGCAGCTTGGCTGGCAGCGGCACTGAAGCTTTCTTT. It specifies CASSLAGSGTEAFF.

The sample holds one count of this clone. The chain couples TRBV20-1 to TRBJ2-7, with a weak D call TRBD2 (5 bases). The germline V gene encodes CDR1 DFQATT and CDR2 SNEGSKA (reference sequence). This CDR3 is built from 11 residues. The V gene lost 6 bases and the J gene lost 4 bases, with 10 bases spanning the gap. This CDR3 is CSAGEPYEQYF. The CDR3 DNA sequence: TGCAGTGCCGGGGAGCCTTACGAGCAGTACTTC.

The J gene is TRBJ1-1, the V gene TRBV5-1; D is possibly TRBD1 (6 bases). Germline lookup yields CDR1 SGHRS and CDR2 YFSETQ. The V end was cut by 1 base, the J end by 1 base, with 11 bases between. The CDR3 has 15 residues. Here the CDR3 DNA reads TGCGCCAGCAGCTTGTCCGAGACAGGGAACACTGAAGCTTTCTTT. This translates into CASSLSETGNTEAFF.

The J gene is TRBJ1-2, the V gene TRBV27, with unresolved D. The CDR3 contains 11 residues. Germline CDR1 and CDR2: MNHEY and SMNVEV (reference sequence). V lost 3 bases and J lost 4, with 3 bases in between. CDR3 nucleotides: TGTGCCAGCAGTTTCCCCTATGGCTACACCTTC. Translation: CASSFPYGYTF.

The chain uses TRBV7-3 and TRBJ2-7, with unresolved D. The V end lost 5 bases, the J end lost 5 bases, and 16 bases lay between the germline ends. Germline CDR1 is SGHTA and CDR2 is FQGTGA. The CDR3 has 14 amino acids. CDR3 amino acids: CASSPPGRGHEQYF. The DNA for the CDR3 is TGTGCCAGCAGCCCCCCCGGAAGAGGCCACGAGCAGTACTTC.

The chain employs TRBV7-9 and TRBJ1-1; no reliable D call. Deletions cut 6 bases from V and 3 bases from J, with 14 bases between. The CDR3 runs to 14 residues. Germline V gives CDR1 SEHNR, CDR2 FQNEAQ (reference sequence). CDR3 bases: TGTGCCAGCAGTAAACCGACCGACTACACTGAAGCTTTCTTT. Protein: CASSKPTDYTEAFF.